The 17 T cell receptor beta chains given below trace back to one sample, sequenced in a study of blood T cell repertoires in COVID-19. The method was immunoSEQ multiplex PCR; TCRdb's version includes in-frame clones alone and lacks a portion of them. The table shows approximately 240,000 clones, with about 80% occurring only once. The sequenced sample consisted of peripheral blood. These receptors were taken from a woman in her sixties with acute or convalescent COVID-19.

The V call is TRBV7-9, the J call TRBJ1-2; TRBD1 aligns across 10 bases. The CDR3 is 15 amino acids. CDR1 is SEHNR and CDR2 is FQNEAQ in the germline V gene (reference sequence). Trimming took 5 bases from V and 4 from J; bases not matched to a gene: 7. DNA of the CDR3: TGTGCCAGCAGCGACGGGACAGGGGCGTCCTATGGCTACACCTTC. Its translation: CASSDGTGASYGYTF.

This sequence joins TRBV5-1 and TRBJ2-3, with 9 bases that match TRBD2. The V segment lost 0 bases and the J segment 4 bases; nucleotides outside the gene matches: 9. The CDR3 loop spans 17 amino acids. Germline V gives CDR1 SGHRS, CDR2 YFSETQ. CDR3 amino acids: CASSLAFGGGGADTQYF. The CDR3 bases are TGCGCCAGCAGCTTGGCCTTTGGCGGGGGGGGAGCAGATACGCAGTATTTT.

This chain links TRBV7-9 with TRBJ2-1, with TRBD1 identical over 8 bases. V was pared by 2 bases and J by 5 bases, with 2 bases of the junction left unmatched. CDR3 length equals 14 residues. Germline lookup yields CDR1 SEHNR and CDR2 FQNEAQ (reference sequence). The CDR3 region is CASSLRDRNNEQFF. For the CDR3, the DNA is TGTGCCAGCAGCTTACGGGACAGGAACAATGAGCAGTTCTTC. The variable domain in full, completed from reference TRBV7-9 and TRBJ2-1, reads DTGVSQNPRHKITKRGQNVTFRCDPISEHNRLYWYRQTLGQGPEFLTYFQNEAQLEKSRLLSDRFSAERPKGSFSTLEIQRTEQGDSAMYLCASSLRDRNNEQFFGPGTRLTVL.

This clone appeared once. This sequence joins TRBV4-1 and TRBJ1-4; no clear D. CDR3 length: 15 amino acids. Looked up from germline, CDR1 is MGHRA and CDR2 is YSYEKL. Trimming took off 0 bases at V and 8 bases at J, with 13 bases between the two ends. The CDR3 loop is CASSQEPAETEKLFF. The CDR3 DNA is TGCGCCAGCAGCCAAGAACCCGCAGAAACCGAAAAACTGTTTTTT.

The chain combines TRBV10-3 with TRBJ2-6; 9 positions match TRBD1. CDR1 is ENHRY and CDR2 is SYGVKD in the germline V gene. CDR3 length equals 15 residues. The ends lost 9 bases at V and 2 bases at J; junction bases unmatched: 5. The CDR3 loop reads CAIGTGHTGANVLTF. CDR3 DNA sequence: TGTGCCATAGGGACAGGGCATACTGGGGCCAACGTCCTGACTTTC.

DNA for the CDR3: TGTGCCAGCAGACGCACGGGACAGGGGACCTATGGCTACACCTTC. It translates to CASRRTGQGTYGYTF. The V gene is TRBV7-2, the J gene TRBJ1-2; 10 nucleotides match TRBD1. V lost 6 bases and J lost 4; bases outside the gene matches: 8. The CDR3 is 15 residues long. From germline, CDR1 is SGHTA and CDR2 FQGNSA.

The chain links TRBV2 to TRBJ2-3; D ambiguous. Germline values: CDR1 SNHLY, CDR2 FYNNEI. The CDR3 contains 14 residues. Trimming removed 7 bases at V and 0 bases at J, with 11 bases between. In nucleotides, the CDR3 is TGTGCCAGCACATCGTTCAGGAGCACAGATACGCAGTATTTT. Translated: CASTSFRSTDTQYF.

The chain joins TRBV29-1 to TRBJ1-2, with D hard to call. CDR3 length: 16 residues. The V end was cut by 3 bases, the J end by 5 bases, with 22 bases between. Germline assignment: CDR1 SQVTM and CDR2 ANQGSEA. For the CDR3, the DNA is TGCAGCGTTGAGGGCAGGCGACATAACCCCACATATGGCTACACCTTC. This gives the protein CSVEGRRHNPTYGYTF.

V and J are TRBV6-5 and TRBJ1-6; D is uncertain. Deletions cut 9 bases from V and 10 bases from J, with 19 bases between. The CDR3 is made up of 14 amino acids. Germline CDR1 and CDR2: MNHEY and SVGAGI. CDR3 residues: CASGDRTGESPLHF. The CDR3 nucleotides are TGTGCCAGTGGGGATCGGACGGGAGAATCACCCCTCCACTTT.

The rearrangement links TRBV14 to TRBJ2-7; 11 bases agree with TRBD1. The CDR3 spans 15 residues. Germline-derived CDR1 and CDR2 are SGHDN and FVKESK. The V and J ends lost 1 base and 3 bases, in that order; junction bases with no gene match: 2. The CDR3 coding sequence is TGTGCCAGCAGCCAAGGGACAGGGGGCTTCTACGAGCAGTACTTC. This translates into CASSQGTGGFYEQYF.

The chain has TRBV5-4 and TRBJ2-7; 8 bases fit TRBD2. The CDR3 consists of 13 residues. CDR1 and CDR2 from the germline V gene are SGHNT and YYREEE (reference sequence). The V segment lost 1 base and the J segment 4 bases; nucleotides outside the gene matches: 1. The CDR3 loop reads CASSLPGGYEQYF. The CDR3 DNA is TGTGCCAGCAGCTTGCCGGGAGGGTACGAGCAGTACTTC.

This clone was seen a single time. The chain uses TRBV29-1 and TRBJ1-1; TRBD1 might be the D (5 bases). The CDR3 extends over 15 amino acids. Germline CDR1 reads SQVTM; CDR2 reads ANQGSEA. With 6 bases removed from V and 1 base from J, the gap between germline ends came to 18 bases. CDR3: CSVLGRVDGNTEAFF. DNA of the CDR3: TGCAGCGTGCTCGGCAGGGTCGATGGGAACACTGAAGCTTTCTTT.

The chain joins TRBV15 to TRBJ1-3, with D unclear. Per the germline V gene, CDR1 is LNHNV and CDR2 is YYDKDF (reference sequence). Trimming stripped 1 base from V and 0 bases from J, with 7 bases between. The CDR3 sequence is 15 residues long. This CDR3 is CATSRGASSGNTIYF. In DNA form, the CDR3 reads TGTGCCACCAGCAGAGGGGCCAGCTCTGGAAACACCATATATTTT.

CDR3 nucleotide sequence: TGTGCCAGCTCACCGCTAGACAGCAACACCGGGGAGCTGTTTTTT. As protein: CASSPLDSNTGELFF. This rearrangement joins TRBV18 to TRBJ2-2; D possibly corresponds to TRBD1 (5 bases). CDR3 length: 15 amino acids. Germline assignment: CDR1 KGHSH and CDR2 LQKENI. With 3 bases removed from V and 2 bases from J, the gap between germline ends came to 10 bases.

The chain combines TRBV5-5 with TRBJ1-1; 7 nucleotides agree with TRBD1. The CDR3 is made up of 13 amino acids. V dropped 7 bases and J dropped 0; count of bases not matched to a gene: 3. Per germline, CDR1 SGHKS and CDR2 YYEKEE (reference sequence). In DNA form, the CDR3 reads TGTGCCAGCGGGGACAGTATGAACACTGAAGCTTTCTTT. Encoded protein: CASGDSMNTEAFF.

CDR3 DNA sequence: TGCGCCAGCAGCCGAGGACAGGGGGGGATAGACACTGAAGCTTTCTTT. This gives the protein CASSRGQGGIDTEAFF. V and J are TRBV4-3 and TRBJ1-1, with TRBD1 matching over 10 bases. Germline lookup yields CDR1 LGHNA and CDR2 YSLEER. J gave up 3 bases and V 4 bases, and 8 bases lay outside the gene matches. There are 16 residues in the CDR3.

This chain connects TRBV28 to TRBJ2-7; TRBD2 might be the D (7 bases). The length of the CDR3 is 13 residues. CDR1 and CDR2 (germline): MDHEN, SYDVKM. V was shortened by 6 bases and J by 5 bases, with 14 bases between the two germline ends. The CDR3 loop is CASSLGGADEQYF. The CDR3 nucleotides read TGTGCCAGCAGCCTGGGGGGGGCCGACGAGCAGTACTTC.